The 26 T cell receptor beta chains below come from one sample, sequenced in a study of T cells after yellow fever vaccination. TCRdb reprocessed the 5' RACE reads via MiXCR and lists one record per CDR3 protein. The table shows 300,000 to 450,000 distinct CDR3 sequences, with 7% to 9% occurring only once. Specimen: PBMCs, collected roughly 46 days after the first yellow fever vaccination. The receptors derive from a man between 18 and 29 years old who received the YFV17D yellow fever vaccine.

The V and J genes are TRBV7-6 and TRBJ2-5; weak D call: TRBD1 (5 bases). V lost 1 base, J lost 9 bases, and 21 bases lay in between. CDR1 is SGHVS, CDR2 FNYEAQ, per germline. This CDR3 has 16 amino acids. The CDR3 nucleotides are TGTGCCAGCAGCTTAGAGGATTCGTTTATTGTAGGGGCCCAGTACTTC. Translation: CASSLEDSFIVGAQYF.

The CDR3 coding sequence is TGTGCCAGCCGAGAGAATTCACCCCTCCACTTT. This codes for CASRENSPLHF. The chain is built from TRBV12-3 or TRBV12-4 and TRBJ1-6; D gene unclear. V was trimmed by 8 bases and J by 7 bases, leaving 6 bases between them. The CDR3 is made up of 11 amino acids.

In its sample, this clonotype was seen many times. This chain connects TRBV2 to TRBJ2-3; TRBD2 matches at 7 bases. After removal of 5 bases from V and 4 bases from J, the junction contained 6 bases not matched to a gene. CDR3 length: 14 residues. In germline, CDR1 is SNHLY, CDR2 FYNNEI. This CDR3 is CASSKTSVADTQYF. In DNA form, the CDR3 reads TGTGCCAGCAGTAAAACTAGCGTGGCAGATACGCAGTATTTT.

The V and J genes are TRBV5-1 and TRBJ1-1; a possible D gene is TRBD1 (6 bases). The V end lost 6 bases, the J end lost 4 bases, and 16 bases lay between the germline ends. The CDR3 length is 14 residues. The germline V gene has CDR1 SGHRS and CDR2 YFSETQ. CDR3 loop: CASTSLGARTEAFF. Written as DNA, the CDR3 is TGCGCCAGCACCTCTTTGGGGGCACGCACTGAAGCTTTCTTT.

Many counts were recorded for this clonotype. J is TRBJ2-3 and V is TRBV5-1, with D perhaps TRBD1 (5 bases). Germline assignment: CDR1 SGHRS and CDR2 YFSETQ. The ends were cut back, 4 bases at V and 4 bases at J, with 19 bases in the middle. The CDR3 contains 16 residues. The CDR3 DNA reads as TGCGCCAGCAGCCCCCGGCAGGGAAGGGGCGCAGATACGCAGTATTTT. Its protein product is CASSPRQGRGADTQYF.

This clonotype came up a few times. CDR3 coding DNA: TGTGCCAGCAGCTTGGCTCCGGGCTCCCAAGAGACCCAGTACTTC. Its protein product is CASSLAPGSQETQYF. The rearrangement links TRBV13 to TRBJ2-5; D is unresolved. Trimming removed 3 bases at V and 1 base at J, with 12 bases between. Germline CDR1 and CDR2: PRHDT and FYEKMQ (reference sequence). The CDR3 runs to 15 residues.

This clonotype has only a few counts. Written as DNA, the CDR3 is TGTGCCAGCAGCCCAGGTCACCAAAGAGACTATGGCTACACCTTC. Residues: CASSPGHQRDYGYTF. The gene calls are TRBV9 and TRBJ1-2; D is ambiguous. CDR1 is SGDLS, CDR2 YYNGEE, per germline. V was cut by 4 bases and J by 3 bases, with 16 bases left in between. CDR3 length: 15 amino acids.

This clonotype was recorded a few times. The V call is TRBV30, the J call TRBJ2-7; 7 bases are shared with TRBD1. The V gene end was trimmed by 4 bases and the J gene end by 4 bases; junction bases not matched to a gene: 7. There are 13 residues in the CDR3. CDR1 and CDR2 (germline): GTSNPN, SVGIG (reference sequence). The CDR3 here is CAWNPGQTYEQYF. The DNA of the CDR3 is TGTGCCTGGAATCCGGGACAGACGTACGAGCAGTACTTC.

The gene calls are TRBV7-2 and TRBJ2-3; 12 bases are a match to TRBD2. Trimming removed 5 bases from V and 7 bases from J; junction bases left unmatched: 7. The CDR3 spans 15 residues. Germline V gene data show CDR1 as SGHTA and CDR2 as FQGNSA. This CDR3 is CASSPWTSGANTQYF. For the CDR3, the DNA is TGTGCCAGCAGCCCCTGGACTAGCGGGGCCAATACGCAGTATTTT.

This clonotype was detected only a few times. The chain combines TRBV29-1 with TRBJ2-1; the D gene is possibly TRBD2 (6 bases). V dropped 2 bases and J dropped 5 bases, with 13 bases sitting between them. The CDR3 covers 14 residues. In germline, CDR1 is SQVTM, CDR2 ANQGSEA. CDR3 coding DNA: TGCAGCGTTGAAAAGGGAGGAGATAACAATGAGCAGTTCTTC. It translates to CSVEKGGDNNEQFF.

The V and J genes are TRBV20-1 and TRBJ1-6; no definite D call. Trimming removed 0 bases from V and 0 bases from J, with 9 bases in between. CDR1 and CDR2 (germline): DFQATT, SNEGSKA (reference sequence). The CDR3 is 16 residues long. CDR3 residues: CSARDPRDSYNSPLHF. The CDR3 coding sequence is TGCAGTGCTAGAGATCCCCGCGACTCCTATAATTCACCCCTCCACTTT.

The chain carries TRBV20-1 and TRBJ1-5; 8 bases line up with TRBD1. The CDR3 is 15 amino acids. The V gene end was trimmed by 2 bases and the J gene end by 2 bases; junction bases not matched to a gene: 5. Germline V gene data show CDR1 as DFQATT and CDR2 as SNEGSKA (reference sequence). The CDR3 reads CSARTGTGGNQPQHF. The CDR3 DNA is TGCAGTGCTAGAACGGGGACAGGAGGCAATCAGCCCCAGCATTTT.

A few counts support this clonotype. The genes are TRBV11-2 and TRBJ2-5; no clear D. Germline V gives CDR1 SGHAT, CDR2 FQNNGV. Trimming removed 5 bases at V and 4 bases at J, with 17 bases between. This CDR3 region has 15 residues. For the CDR3, the DNA is TGTGCCAGCAGCCTGGACGGACGACGGTCAGAGACCCAGTACTTC. It specifies CASSLDGRRSETQYF.

A few counts support this clonotype. This sequence joins TRBV27 and TRBJ1-2; D possibly corresponds to TRBD1 (6 bases). The CDR3 has 12 residues. Trimming stripped 4 bases from V and 8 bases from J, with 11 bases between. The germline V gene has CDR1 MNHEY and CDR2 SMNVEV (reference sequence). The CDR3 DNA sequence: TGTGCCAGCAGTTATGGGGGCGAGGGCTACACCTTC. Residues: CASSYGGEGYTF.

The chain couples TRBV5-1 to TRBJ1-6; D might be TRBD1 (5 bases). The CDR3 sequence is 14 residues long. In germline, CDR1 is SGHRS, CDR2 YFSETQ. The V end was cut by 0 bases, the J end by 7 bases, with 8 bases between. Here the CDR3 reads CASSLDRLNSPLHF. The CDR3 nucleotides are TGCGCCAGCAGCTTGGACAGGCTGAATTCACCCCTCCACTTT.

The sample holds a few counts of this clonotype. V and J are TRBV19 and TRBJ2-5; TRBD1 aligns across 9 bases. V lost 3 bases to trimming and J lost 5 bases; unmatched junction nucleotides: 10. The germline gives CDR1 LNHDA, CDR2 SQIVND (reference sequence). The CDR3 is 16 amino acids. The CDR3 DNA sequence: TGTGCCAGTAGTATCGGACAGGGGCTTCGGGGGGAGACCCAGTACTTC. Translation: CASSIGQGLRGETQYF.

This rearrangement joins TRBV4-1 to TRBJ2-7, with D perhaps TRBD1 (5 bases). This CDR3 is built from 13 residues. Germline CDR1 and CDR2: MGHRA and YSYEKL. V lost 5 bases and J 3 bases, leaving 11 bases between the germline ends. This CDR3 reads CASSSRTLYEQYF. DNA for the CDR3: TGCGCCAGCAGCTCGCGGACACTCTACGAGCAGTACTTC.

This clonotype turned up a few times. V and J are TRBV11-2 and TRBJ2-1; the match to TRBD1 covers 11 bases. The V and J ends lost 2 bases and 9 bases, in that order; junction bases with no gene match: 9. Germline values: CDR1 SGHAT, CDR2 FQNNGV. The CDR3 is 16 residues long. The CDR3 region has the DNA TGTGCCAGCAGCTTAAGGTTGGACAGGGGGCTTAGTGAGCAGTTCTTC. Amino acids: CASSLRLDRGLSEQFF.

The sample holds a few counts of this clonotype. The V and J genes are TRBV9 and TRBJ2-1; 9 bases map to TRBD1. Germline lookup yields CDR1 SGDLS and CDR2 YYNGEE. This CDR3 contains 15 residues. After removal of 4 bases from V and 7 bases from J, the junction contained 9 bases not matched to a gene. The CDR3 region has the DNA TGTGCCAGCAGCCCACTGCCGGGACAGGGAAATGAGCAGTTCTTC. As protein: CASSPLPGQGNEQFF.

V and J are TRBV6-5 and TRBJ2-3; D is undetermined. Trimming left V 0 bases short and J 7 bases short, with 11 bases between. The V gene's germline CDR1 is MNHEY and CDR2 SVGAGI. This CDR3 has 14 residues. CDR3 sequence: CASSYSTSGYTQYF. The CDR3 DNA reads TGTGCCAGCAGTTACTCGACATCCGGATATACGCAGTATTTT.

The V gene is TRBV18, the J gene TRBJ1-5; tentatively, D is TRBD1 (5 bases). The CDR3 spans 14 residues. The V end was cut by 6 bases, the J end by 6 bases, with 15 bases between. The germline V gene encodes CDR1 KGHSH and CDR2 LQKENI. CDR3 bases: TGTGCCAGCTCCGAGAGACAGCAGAGTCAGCCCCAGCATTTT. Its protein product is CASSERQQSQPQHF.

V is TRBV9 and J is TRBJ2-3, with TRBD1 identical over 11 bases. The CDR3 consists of 15 residues. In germline, CDR1 is SGDLS, CDR2 YYNGEE. The V and J ends lost 4 bases and 6 bases, in that order; junction bases with no gene match: 7. The CDR3 sequence is CASSTGQGAPDTQYF. CDR3 DNA: TGTGCCAGCAGCACCGGACAGGGGGCGCCGGATACGCAGTATTTT.

This clonotype was seen more than once but under ten times. The rearrangement joins TRBV29-1 to TRBJ2-3; the match to TRBD2 covers 10 bases. The V gene end was trimmed by 5 bases and the J gene end by 2 bases; junction bases not matched to a gene: 1. CDR3 length equals 13 residues. The germline CDR1 and CDR2 sequences are SQVTM and ANQGSEA. The CDR3 nucleotides are TGCAGCGTTAGCGGGGGGGTCACAGATACGCAGTATTTT. Amino acids: CSVSGGVTDTQYF.

The rearrangement joins TRBV19 to TRBJ1-4; D gene ambiguous. V shed 10 bases and J shed 9 bases, with 12 bases lying between them. Germline CDR1 reads LNHDA; CDR2 reads SQIVND (reference sequence). The length of the CDR3 is 11 residues. CDR3 nucleotide sequence: TGTGCCACCTGGGGTAGGAAAAAACTGTTTTTT. Amino acid sequence: CATWGRKKLFF.

The chain employs TRBV10-1 and TRBJ2-3, with TRBD2 matching 15 bases. The J segment lost 6 bases and the V segment lost 6 bases, leaving 4 bases of the junction unmatched. CDR3 size: 15 residues. CDR1 and CDR2 from the germline V gene are WNHNN and SYGVQD (reference sequence). Here the CDR3 reads CASSDGTSGGDTQYF. In nucleotides, the CDR3 is TGCGCCAGCAGCGACGGGACTAGCGGGGGGGATACGCAGTATTTT.

The J gene is TRBJ1-2, the V gene TRBV27, with 7 positions matching TRBD1. CDR1 MNHEY and CDR2 SMNVEV come from the germline V gene (reference sequence). V shed 3 bases, J shed 6 bases, and the junction held 7 bases outside the gene matches. The length of the CDR3 is 14 residues. The CDR3: CASSFQSGQDGYTF. The CDR3 coding sequence is TGTGCCAGCAGTTTTCAGTCTGGACAGGATGGCTACACCTTC.